This TCR beta chain was captured by sequencing in a study of blood T cells in healthy people across ages. This clonotype occurred a few times. The CDR3 loop spans 16 amino acids. With 0 bases clipped from V and 2 bases from J, the junction kept 8 bases outside the gene matches. The V gene's germline CDR1 is SGHKS and CDR2 YYEKEE (reference sequence). For the second PCR, which ran for about 6 to 12 cycles, a sample-barcoded 5' primer and a J-beta primer mix were used. One entry per CDR3 protein, called by TCRdb with MiXCR from the 5' RACE reads. The repertoire holds 1.5 million to 1.8 million distinct CDR3 sequences, roughly 43% seen once, with approximately 4.1% in the top ten.

The gene calls are TRBV5-5 and TRBJ2-7; TRBD2 matches 7 bases. This TCR was recovered from a woman between 18 and 29 years old in good health. Sequenced sample: blood. This CDR3 is CASSLGLAVSTYEQYF. The CDR3 nucleotides read TGTGCCAGCAGCTTGGGCCTAGCGGTCTCGACCTACGAGCAGTACTTC.